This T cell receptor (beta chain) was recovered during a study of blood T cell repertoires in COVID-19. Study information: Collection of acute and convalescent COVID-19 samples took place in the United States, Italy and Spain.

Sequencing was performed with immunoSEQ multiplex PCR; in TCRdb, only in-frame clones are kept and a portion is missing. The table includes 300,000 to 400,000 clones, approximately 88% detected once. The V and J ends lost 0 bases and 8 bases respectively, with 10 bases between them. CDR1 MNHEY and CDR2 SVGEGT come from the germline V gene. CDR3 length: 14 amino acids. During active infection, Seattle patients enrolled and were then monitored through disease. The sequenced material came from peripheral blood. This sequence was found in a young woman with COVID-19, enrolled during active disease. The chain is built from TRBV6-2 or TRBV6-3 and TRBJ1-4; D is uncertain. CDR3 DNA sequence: TGTGCCAGCAGTTACTCTCGGAGCCTGGAAAAACTGTTTTTT. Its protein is CASSYSRSLEKLFF.